The 15 T cell receptor beta chains below were found in one sample sequenced in a study of patients and donors after allogeneic stem cell transplantation. A single record per CDR3 protein comes from TCRdb applying MiXCR to the RT-PCR reads. The sample lists 70,000 to 85,000 distinct CDR3 sequences, 26% occurring once. Specimen: blood, either unsorted or a sorted T cell fraction (not recorded which). The receptors were gathered from a human donor who was either an allogeneic HSCT recipient or a stem cell or donor lymphocyte infusion donor (not recorded which). It is not recorded whose cells these are; they may come from a transplant donor.

This clonotype came up a few times. The chain links TRBV5-1 to TRBJ1-1; D is ambiguous. The CDR3 sequence is 15 residues long. V dropped 4 bases and J dropped 1 base, with 14 bases sitting between them. Germline V CDR1 and CDR2: SGHRS, YFSETQ. The CDR3 here is CASSPTVVGNTEAFF. CDR3 DNA sequence: TGCGCCAGCAGCCCAACTGTCGTGGGGAACACTGAAGCTTTCTTT. The complete variable domain, with remaining parts taken from reference TRBV5-1 and TRBJ1-1, reads KAGVTQTPRYLIKTRGQQVTLSCSPISGHRSVSWYQQTPGQGLQFLFEYFSETQRNKGNFPGRFSGRQFSNSRSEMNVSTLELGDSALYLCASSPTVVGNTEAFFGQGTRLTVV.

The chain recombines TRBV7-9 with TRBJ2-3; D uncertain. The CDR3 consists of 14 residues. V shed 7 bases and J shed 1 base, with 12 bases lying between them. Germline V CDR1 and CDR2: SEHNR, FQNEAQ (reference sequence). CDR3 nucleotides: TGTGCCAGCACCCCTGGGGTGGGCACAGATACGCAGTATTTT. This translates into CASTPGVGTDTQYF.

This clonotype was seen a few times. This chain uses TRBV5-1 with TRBJ2-5; 9 bases match TRBD1. This CDR3 spans 15 amino acids. Germline V CDR1 and CDR2: SGHRS, YFSETQ. The V and J ends lost 0 bases and 4 bases, in that order; junction bases with no gene match: 4. The CDR3 region has the DNA TGCGCCAGCAGCTTGGCCGGGACAGGGAGAGAGACCCAGTACTTC. This translates into CASSLAGTGRETQYF.

The chain couples TRBV15 to TRBJ2-7, with D maybe TRBD1 (6 bases). V was shortened by 3 bases and J by 4 bases, with 13 bases between the two germline ends. This CDR3 region has 14 residues. The V gene's germline CDR1 is LNHNV and CDR2 YYDKDF (reference sequence). The CDR3 reads CATSSVRTEYEQYF. In nucleotides, the CDR3 is TGTGCCACCAGCAGCGTACGGACAGAATACGAGCAGTACTTC.

The chain couples TRBV10-3 to TRBJ1-1, with 12 nucleotides matching TRBD1. With V trimmed by 8 bases and J by 7 bases, 5 bases remained unmatched. In germline, CDR1 is ENHRY, CDR2 SYGVKD. The CDR3 is 13 residues long. CDR3 sequence reads: CAIWGQGAGEAFF. In DNA form, the CDR3 reads TGTGCCATCTGGGGACAGGGGGCGGGTGAAGCTTTCTTT.

The gene calls are TRBV12-3 or TRBV12-4 and TRBJ2-4, with unresolved D. V lost 5 bases and J lost 8, with 13 bases in between. The CDR3 covers 13 residues. The DNA for the CDR3 is TGTGCCAGCAGTCCCCCATGGGCGGACATTCAGTACTTC. Translation gives CASSPPWADIQYF.

The rearrangement links TRBV5-5 to TRBJ2-6, with unresolved D. Trimming took 4 bases from V and 2 from J, leaving 10 bases between them. The germline CDR1 and CDR2 sequences are SGHKS and YYEKEE (reference sequence). The CDR3 loop spans 15 amino acids. CDR3 sequence (DNA): TGTGCCAGCAGCGACGTCGGAGCTGGGGCCAACGTCCTGACTTTC. Residues: CASSDVGAGANVLTF.

As DNA, the CDR3 is TGTGCCATCAGTCCTACGACAGTGGGGAACACTGAAGCTTTCTTT. Protein product: CAISPTTVGNTEAFF. V usage is TRBV10-3 and J usage is TRBJ1-1; TRBD1 is a possible D gene (5 bases). In germline, CDR1 is ENHRY, CDR2 SYGVKD. This CDR3 has 15 residues. V was cut by 5 bases and J by 1 base, with 14 bases left in between.

The sample holds a few counts of this clonotype. The chain joins TRBV6-5 to TRBJ1-6, with D possibly matching TRBD1 (5 bases). The CDR3 totals 16 residues. Germline V gene data show CDR1 as MNHEY and CDR2 as SVGAGI. With 6 bases removed from V and 5 bases from J, the gap between germline ends came to 17 bases. In nucleotides, the CDR3 is TGTGCCAGCAGGGGGTTCGGAGGGACGAATAATTCACCCCTCCACTTT. Its protein product is CASRGFGGTNNSPLHF.

This clonotype was detected only a few times. This chain links TRBV5-1 with TRBJ1-2, with D unclear. The germline V gene has CDR1 SGHRS and CDR2 YFSETQ. Trimming removed 1 base from V and 5 bases from J, with 18 bases in between. CDR3 size: 16 residues. CDR3 sequence reads: CASSLSIGLQAYGYTF. The CDR3 DNA follows: TGCGCCAGCAGCTTGTCTATTGGTCTACAAGCTTATGGCTACACCTTC.

The rearrangement joins TRBV15 to TRBJ1-1, with 7 bases identical to TRBD1. Germline CDR1 reads LNHNV; CDR2 reads YYDKDF (reference sequence). After removal of 0 bases from V and 0 bases from J, the junction contained 1 base not matched to a gene. The CDR3 sequence is 15 residues long. The DNA for the CDR3 is TGTGCCACCAGCAGAGAAGGGACAGTGAACACTGAAGCTTTCTTT. Encoded protein: CATSREGTVNTEAFF.

The V gene is TRBV7-9, the J gene TRBJ2-7; D is possibly TRBD2 (6 bases). Trimming stripped 4 bases from V and 1 base from J, with 14 bases between. CDR1 is SEHNR, CDR2 FQNEAQ, per germline (reference sequence). The CDR3 has 15 residues. The CDR3 coding sequence is TGTGCCAGCAGCTCTTTTCATCGGGGGTCCTACGAGCAGTACTTC. Protein: CASSSFHRGSYEQYF.

The chain combines TRBV12-3 or TRBV12-4 with TRBJ1-6; TRBD1 matches 7 bases. With 5 bases clipped from V and 5 bases from J, the junction kept 18 bases outside the gene matches. The CDR3 runs 19 residues. The CDR3 spells CASSALHRGLRLDNSPLHF. CDR3 bases: TGTGCCAGCAGTGCCCTTCACAGGGGCCTCCGCTTAGATAATTCACCCCTCCACTTT.

The chain employs TRBV12-3 or TRBV12-4 and TRBJ2-1; possibly TRBD2 for D (6 bases). The CDR3 is made up of 17 amino acids. V lost 6 bases to trimming and J lost 4 bases, with 22 bases between them. The CDR3 DNA follows: TGTGCCAGCAGACGAGTTACGGGCGGGGCCATTTACAATGAGCAGTTCTTC. Protein: CASRRVTGGAIYNEQFF.

This chain links TRBV12-3 or TRBV12-4 with TRBJ2-7; maybe TRBD1 (5 bases). V was pared by 6 bases and J by 4 bases, with 10 bases between. This CDR3 is 12 amino acids long. For the CDR3, the DNA is TGTGCCAGCAGCCAAGACAGTTACGAGCAGTACTTC. It specifies CASSQDSYEQYF.